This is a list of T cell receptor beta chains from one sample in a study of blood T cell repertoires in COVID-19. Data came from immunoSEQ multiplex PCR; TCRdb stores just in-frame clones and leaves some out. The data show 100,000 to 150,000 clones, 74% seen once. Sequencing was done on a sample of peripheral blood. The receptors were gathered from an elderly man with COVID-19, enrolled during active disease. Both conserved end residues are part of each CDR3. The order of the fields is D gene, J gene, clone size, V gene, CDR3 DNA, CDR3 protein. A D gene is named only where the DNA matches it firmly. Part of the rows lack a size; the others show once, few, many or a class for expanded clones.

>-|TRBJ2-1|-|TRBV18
TGTGCCAGCTCGAGGGATGGCATGTCGAATGAGCAGTTCTTC
CASSRDGMSNEQFF
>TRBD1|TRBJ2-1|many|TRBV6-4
TGTGCCAGCAGTGTCTTCCCGGGACAGGACTACAATGAGCAGTTCTTC
CASSVFPGQDYNEQFF
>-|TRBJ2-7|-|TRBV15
TGTGCCACCAGCAGGGGCGGGGACTTATACGAGCAGTACTTC
CATSRGGDLYEQYF
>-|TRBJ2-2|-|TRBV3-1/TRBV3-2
TGTGCCAGCAGGATCACCGGGGAGAACACCGGGGAGCTGTTTTTT
CASRITGENTGELFF
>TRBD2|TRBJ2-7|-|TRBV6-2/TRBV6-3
TGTGCCAGCAGCCTCTGGGGACTAGCGGAAAACTACGAGCAGTACTTC
CASSLWGLAENYEQYF
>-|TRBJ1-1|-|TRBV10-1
TGCGCCAGCAGTGGAGCAGGGAACACTGAAGCTTTCTTT
CASSGAGNTEAFF
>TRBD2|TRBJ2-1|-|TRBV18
TGTGCCAGCTCACCACCTCTCCTAGCGGGAGGCCGCTACAATGAGCAGTTCTTC
CASSPPLLAGGRYNEQFF
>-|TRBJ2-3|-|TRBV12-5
TGTGCTAGTGGGCTCAGAGATACGCAGTATTTT
CASGLRDTQYF
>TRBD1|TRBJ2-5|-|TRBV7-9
TGTGCCAGCAGCAAACGAGGACAGGGGGCGAAAAAAGAGACCCAGTACTTC
CASSKRGQGAKKETQYF
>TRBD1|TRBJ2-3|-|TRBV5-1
TGCGCCAGCAGCTCCCTGACAGGGGTGGGCACAGATACGCAGTATTTT
CASSSLTGVGTDTQYF
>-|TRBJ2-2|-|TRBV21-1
-
CASSKDPWASGSYTGELFF
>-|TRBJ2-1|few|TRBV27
TGTGCCAGCAGTCCCGACGTGGGAGCTCAAGGATACAATGAGCAGTTCTTC
CASSPDVGAQGYNEQFF
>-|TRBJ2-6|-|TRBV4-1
TGCGCCAGCAGCCAAGTTACAGGGGCCAACGTCCTGACTTTC
CASSQVTGANVLTF
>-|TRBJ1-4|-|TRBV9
TGTGCCAGCAGCGTAGAGGGAGATGAAAAACTGTTTTTT
CASSVEGDEKLFF
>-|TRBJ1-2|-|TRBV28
TGTGCCAGTCTAGGACAGCCACGCTATGGCTACACCTTC
CASLGQPRYGYTF
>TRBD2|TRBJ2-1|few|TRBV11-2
TGTGCCAGCAGCTTAATAGCGGGAGCCTACAATGAGCAGTTCTTC
CASSLIAGAYNEQFF
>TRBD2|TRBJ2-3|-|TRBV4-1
TGCGCCAGCAGCCTTATGACGGGGGGAAACACAGATACGCAGTATTTT
CASSLMTGGNTDTQYF
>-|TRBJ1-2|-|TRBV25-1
TGTGCCAGCAGTCGGGGTAGCTATGGCTACACCTTC
CASSRGSYGYTF
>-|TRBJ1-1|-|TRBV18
TGTGCCAGCTCCCGGACAGATACAAACACTGAAGCTTTCTTT
CASSRTDTNTEAFF
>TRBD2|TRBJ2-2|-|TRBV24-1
TGTGCCACCAGTCAGACTAGCAGTTCTACCGGGGAGCTGTTTTTT
CATSQTSSSTGELFF
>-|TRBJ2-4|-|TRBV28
TGTGCCAGCAGTTTAGTGCGAGGGAACGGAAACATTCAGTACTTC
CASSLVRGNGNIQYF
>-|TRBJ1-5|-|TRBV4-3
TGCGCCAGCAGCCAAGTTGCAGGTGGGCCTCAGCCCCAGCATTTT
CASSQVAGGPQPQHF
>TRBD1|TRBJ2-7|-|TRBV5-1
TGCGCCAGCAGCCCCGGGACAGGTTTTCAGTCCTACGAGCAGTACTTC
CASSPGTGFQSYEQYF
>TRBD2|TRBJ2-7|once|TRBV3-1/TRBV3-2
TGTGCCAGCAGCCAAGATTCTAGCGGGTACGAGCAGTACTTC
CASSQDSSGYEQYF
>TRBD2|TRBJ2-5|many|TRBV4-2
TGTGCCAGCAGCCCGGGGACTACCCAAGAGACCCAGTACTTC
CASSPGTTQETQYF
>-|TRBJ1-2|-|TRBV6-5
TGTGCCAGCAGGGCGGACAACGTCGGCTATGGCTACACCTTC
CASRADNVGYGYTF
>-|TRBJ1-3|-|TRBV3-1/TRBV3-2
TGTGCCAGCAGCCAGTCCGGCTCTGGAAACACCATATATTTT
CASSQSGSGNTIYF
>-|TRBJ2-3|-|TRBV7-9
TGTGCCAGCAGCTTTGGGACGGGAGTCACAGATACGCAGTATTTT
CASSFGTGVTDTQYF
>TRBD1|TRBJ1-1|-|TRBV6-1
TGTGCCAGCAGTGAAGTTGGGGACAGGGCGGCTTTCTTT
CASSEVGDRAAFF
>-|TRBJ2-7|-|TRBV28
TGTGCCAGCAGTTTTGAGCCCAACTTCTCCTACGAGCAGTACTTC
CASSFEPNFSYEQYF
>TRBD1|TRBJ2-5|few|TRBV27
TGTGCCAGCAGTTTGGGCGGACAGGAGGCAGGAAGAGAGACCCAGTACTTC
CASSLGGQEAGRETQYF
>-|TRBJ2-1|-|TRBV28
TGTGCCAGCAGTTTAACGGGATCCACTTACAATGAGCAGTTCTTC
CASSLTGSTYNEQFF
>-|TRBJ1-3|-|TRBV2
TGTGCCAGCAGGCGCAGGGGCGGAAACACCATATATTTT
CASRRRGGNTIYF
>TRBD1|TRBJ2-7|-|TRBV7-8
TGTGCCAGCAGTTCGGTTGGGACAGGGGGCTCCTACGAGCAGTACTTC
CASSSVGTGGSYEQYF
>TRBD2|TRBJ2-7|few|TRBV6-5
TGTGCCAGCAGGGGCTCTAGCGGTCTGTCCTACGAGCAGTACTTC
CASRGSSGLSYEQYF
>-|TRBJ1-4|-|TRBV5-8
TGTGCCAGCAGCTTGGCGACAGTTCCTAATGAAAAACTGTTTTTT
CASSLATVPNEKLFF
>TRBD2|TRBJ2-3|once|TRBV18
TGTGCCAGCTCACCACCAGCGGGGACAGATACGCAGTATTTT
CASSPPAGTDTQYF
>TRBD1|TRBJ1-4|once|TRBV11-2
TGTGCCAGCAGCTTTGGACAGGATGAAAAACTGTTTTTT
CASSFGQDEKLFF
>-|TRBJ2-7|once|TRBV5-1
TGCGCCAGCAGCTTGATGACAGCCTCCTACGAGCAGTACTTC
CASSLMTASYEQYF
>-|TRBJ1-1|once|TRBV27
TGTGCCAGCAGTTACAGGGTGATGAACACTGAAGCTTTCTTT
CASSYRVMNTEAFF
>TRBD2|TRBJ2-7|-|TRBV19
TGTGCCAGTAGTACCACGGCTAGCGGGAGCTCCTACGAGCAGTACTTC
CASSTTASGSSYEQYF
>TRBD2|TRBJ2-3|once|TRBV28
TGTGCCAGCAGTGGGACTAGAACAGATACGCAGTATTTT
CASSGTRTDTQYF
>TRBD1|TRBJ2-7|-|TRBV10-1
TGCGCCAGCAGTGGCTCCGGGACAGGGGGCGCCGAGCAGTACTTC
CASSGSGTGGAEQYF
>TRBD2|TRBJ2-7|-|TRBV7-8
TGTGCCAGCAGCTTTGGCGGGAGGGCCTTCGACGAGCAGTACTTC
CASSFGGRAFDEQYF
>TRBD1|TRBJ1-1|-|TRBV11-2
TGTGCCAGCACTACAGGGGGCCTGAACACTGAAGCTTTCTTT
CASTTGGLNTEAFF
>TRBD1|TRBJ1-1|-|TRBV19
TGTGCCAGTAGTATGGACAGGGCGAACACTGAAGCTTTCTTT
CASSMDRANTEAFF
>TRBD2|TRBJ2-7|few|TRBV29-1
TGCAGCGTTGTCGGGGCGAAGGCTAGCGGGAGAAGGGAGCAGTACTTC
CSVVGAKASGRREQYF
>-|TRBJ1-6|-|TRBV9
TGTGCCAGCAGCGTATCAGGGGCCCAAAATTCACCCCTCCACTTT
CASSVSGAQNSPLHF
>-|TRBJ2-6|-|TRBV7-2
TGTGCCAGCAGCTTAAATTCAGGGGCTGTGGGGGCCAACGTCCTGACTTTC
CASSLNSGAVGANVLTF
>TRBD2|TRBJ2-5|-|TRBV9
TGTGCCAGCAGCCCTGCGAGCGGGAGCAGGGAGACCCAGTACTTC
CASSPASGSRETQYF
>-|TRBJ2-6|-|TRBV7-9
TGTGCCAGCAGCCCATGGGGCGGAACCTCTGGGGCCAACGTCCTGACTTTC
CASSPWGGTSGANVLTF
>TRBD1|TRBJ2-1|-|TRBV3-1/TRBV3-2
TGTGCCAGCAGCCACGTAACCGGGACAGGGGTACATGAGCAGTTCTTC
CASSHVTGTGVHEQFF
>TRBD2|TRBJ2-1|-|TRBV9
TGTGCCAGCAGCCTCGGACTAGCGCTGAGAAATGAGCAGTTCTTC
CASSLGLALRNEQFF
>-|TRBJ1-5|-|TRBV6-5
TGTGCCAGCGGGGGACTGCCGCTCCAGCCCCAGCATTTT
CASGGLPLQPQHF